These 27 T cell receptor beta chains were all obtained from the same sample, sequenced in a study of shared clonotypes between healthy human individuals. Data came from immunoSEQ multiplex PCR; TCRdb stores just in-frame clones and leaves some out. Of roughly 410,000 clones in the sample, roughly 96% are singletons; the top ten hold around 0.29%. The sequenced material came from memory CD8+ T cells sorted from blood. Documented subset: CD45RO+ cells pooled with CCR7-negative TemRA cells. The receptor source for this set is a young man in good health.

This chain connects TRBV6-5 to TRBJ2-7; D gene ambiguous. This CDR3 is 12 amino acids long. Germline CDR1 is MNHEY and CDR2 is SVGAGI. Trimming left V 6 bases short and J 4 bases short, with 10 bases between. The chain's CDR3 is CASSPSHYEQYF. CDR3 in DNA: TGTGCCAGCAGCCCTTCCCATTACGAGCAGTACTTC.

The rearrangement joins TRBV7-9 to TRBJ2-5; no definite D call. Between the trimmed V and J ends, which lost 1 base and 2 bases, there was a span of 8 bases. Germline V gene sequence: CDR1 SEHNR, CDR2 FQNEAQ (reference sequence). This CDR3 is 14 amino acids long. CDR3 in DNA: TGTGCCAGCAGCTTAGAAGGCTGGCAAGAGACCCAGTACTTC. Amino acids: CASSLEGWQETQYF.

This clone was recorded once. J is TRBJ2-1 and V is TRBV10-3, with 14 bases matching TRBD2. The junction had 2 bases not matched to a gene; V was cut back by 8 bases and J by 8 bases. There are 13 residues in the CDR3. Germline V gene lookup returns CDR1 ENHRY and CDR2 SYGVKD. CDR3 DNA: TGTGCCATCGAGGGACTAGCGGGAGATGAGCAGTTCTTC. The encoded protein is CAIEGLAGDEQFF.

The chain recombines TRBV6-1 with TRBJ1-1; D may be TRBD1 (5 bases). CDR1 MNHNS and CDR2 SASEGT come from the germline V gene. This CDR3 has 14 amino acids. V gave up 5 bases and J gave up 3 bases, with 13 bases separating them. The CDR3 sequence: CASSQGVKDTEAFF. In DNA, the CDR3 is TGTGCCAGCAGTCAAGGGGTCAAGGACACTGAAGCTTTCTTT.

The rearrangement links TRBV18 to TRBJ2-3, with TRBD2 matching 12 bases. CDR1 and CDR2 (germline): KGHSH, LQKENI. With V trimmed by 6 bases and J by 3 bases, 10 bases remained unmatched. This CDR3 contains 17 residues. For the CDR3, the DNA is TGTGCCAGCTCCCCCTTCGAGACTAGCGGGAGTACAGATACGCAGTATTTT. This gives the protein CASSPFETSGSTDTQYF.

This clone was recorded only once. The genes are TRBV11-2 and TRBJ1-5; no clear D. There are 14 residues in the CDR3. Germline assignment: CDR1 SGHAT and CDR2 FQNNGV. V was trimmed by 3 bases and J by 4 bases, leaving 10 bases between them. CDR3 sequence (DNA): TGTGCCAGCAGCTTCACACCCACTAATCAGCCCCAGCATTTT. This sequence encodes CASSFTPTNQPQHF.

The chain joins TRBV7-9 to TRBJ1-3; possible D gene TRBD1, 5 bases. From germline, CDR1 is SEHNR and CDR2 FQNEAQ (reference sequence). Trimming took 5 bases from V and 4 from J, leaving 18 bases between them. The CDR3 has 16 residues. DNA of the CDR3: TGTGCCAGCAGCGCTCGATACAGGTCCGGGGGAAACACCATATATTTT. Encoded protein: CASSARYRSGGNTIYF.

The chain has TRBV29-1 and TRBJ2-1; 14 bases are shared with TRBD2. Germline trimming cut 4 bases from V and 12 bases from J; bases unmatched to any gene: 14. CDR3 length: 16 residues. Germline V gene sequence: CDR1 SQVTM, CDR2 ANQGSEA. This chain's CDR3 is CSVGLPTSGRAISQFF. The CDR3, as DNA: TGCAGCGTTGGTCTACCGACTAGCGGGAGGGCGATTTCGCAGTTCTTC.

The chain recombines TRBV4-1 with TRBJ2-3; 10 nucleotides align to TRBD2. Germline V gives CDR1 MGHRA, CDR2 YSYEKL. The V gene end was trimmed by 0 bases and the J gene end by 12 bases; junction bases not matched to a gene: 9. This CDR3 has 15 amino acids. The CDR3 loop reads CASSQDGSGRAAQYF. CDR3 DNA: TGCGCCAGCAGCCAAGATGGCAGCGGGAGGGCCGCTCAGTATTTT.

The rearrangement uses TRBV5-1 and TRBJ2-7, with TRBD1 matching 9 bases. CDR3 length equals 14 residues. Trimming removed 4 bases from V and 4 bases from J; junction bases left unmatched: 6. In germline, CDR1 is SGHRS, CDR2 YFSETQ. CDR3 in DNA: TGCGCCAGCAGCCTCGGGACAGGGTGGTACGAGCAGTACTTC. Protein sequence: CASSLGTGWYEQYF.

The gene calls are TRBV5-1 and TRBJ2-5, with TRBD2 matching over 7 bases. CDR1 and CDR2 from the germline V gene are SGHRS and YFSETQ. The CDR3 covers 14 residues. V gave up 0 bases and J gave up 4 bases; unmatched junction bases: 3. CDR3 nucleotides: TGCGCCAGCAGCTTGGTGGGGACTACAGAGACCCAGTACTTC. Amino acid sequence: CASSLVGTTETQYF.

V gene TRBV28 combines with J gene TRBJ1-1; TRBD1 agrees at 12 bases. The V and J ends lost 5 bases and 5 bases, in that order; junction bases with no gene match: 6. CDR1 MDHEN and CDR2 SYDVKM come from the germline V gene. This CDR3 spans 15 amino acids. The CDR3 reads CASSHRDRGHTEAFF. In DNA form, the CDR3 reads TGTGCCAGCAGTCATAGGGACAGGGGGCATACTGAAGCTTTCTTT.

The chain is built from TRBV2 and TRBJ1-4; D may be TRBD1 (6 bases). Between the trimmed V and J ends, which lost 3 bases and 5 bases, there was a span of 13 bases. Per germline, CDR1 SNHLY and CDR2 FYNNEI. This CDR3 is built from 15 residues. CDR3 coding DNA: TGTGCCAGCAGTGATCTAGGGACACGGAATGAAAAACTGTTTTTT. It yields the protein CASSDLGTRNEKLFF.

This clone was observed once. The V gene is TRBV20-1, the J gene TRBJ1-1; D call uncertain. Trimming pared 5 bases from V and 1 base from J, leaving 5 bases between. This CDR3 has 11 residues. The V gene's germline CDR1 is DFQATT and CDR2 SNEGSKA (reference sequence). Here the CDR3 DNA reads TGCAGTGCTGAGCCGAACACTGAAGCTTTCTTT. Translation: CSAEPNTEAFF.

This chain links TRBV28 with TRBJ2-7; D not resolved. Trimming pared 2 bases from V and 4 bases from J, leaving 12 bases between. Germline V CDR1 and CDR2: MDHEN, SYDVKM. The CDR3 loop spans 14 amino acids. The CDR3 protein is CASSLQGRGYEQYF. In DNA, the CDR3 is TGTGCCAGCAGTTTACAAGGCCGAGGATACGAGCAGTACTTC. The full variable domain, its missing parts supplied by reference TRBV28 and TRBJ2-7, is DVKVTQSSRYLVKRTGEKVFLECVQDMDHENMFWYRQDPGLGLRLIYFSYDVKMKEKGDIPEGYSVSREKKERFSLILESASTNQTSMYLCASSLQGRGYEQYFGPGTRLTVT.

The V and J genes are TRBV6-1 and TRBJ1-5; D perhaps matches TRBD1 (5 bases). Trimming pared 6 bases from V and 5 bases from J, leaving 8 bases between. Germline V lookup: CDR1 MNHNS, CDR2 SASEGT. The CDR3 loop spans 12 amino acids. The CDR3 is CASRGGDQPQHF. The CDR3 nucleotides read TGTGCCAGCAGGGGGGGGGATCAGCCCCAGCATTTT.

This clone was seen a handful of times. The rearrangement uses TRBV9 and TRBJ2-5; 12 nucleotides agree with TRBD2. Germline CDR1 reads SGDLS; CDR2 reads YYNGEE. The junction had 1 base not matched to a gene; V was cut back by 3 bases and J by 4 bases. The CDR3 is made up of 14 amino acids. The CDR3 sequence: CASSATSGRETQYF. The CDR3 region has the DNA TGTGCCAGCAGCGCGACTAGCGGGAGAGAGACCCAGTACTTC.

The chain recombines TRBV5-2 with TRBJ2-6. TRBV5-2 is a recognized pseudogene. The CDR3 length is 17 residues. CDR3 DNA: TGTGCCAGCAATCATGTGAGTACACAAAGTCGGGCCAACGTCCTGACTTTC. Residues: CASNHVSTQSRANVLTF.

The V and J genes are TRBV27 and TRBJ2-7; 12 bases match TRBD2. The ends lost 6 bases at V and 2 bases at J; junction bases unmatched: 2. The CDR3 is made up of 14 amino acids. Germline lookup yields CDR1 MNHEY and CDR2 SMNVEV (reference sequence). Here the CDR3 reads CASSPSGRAYEQYF. In DNA form, the CDR3 reads TGTGCCAGCAGCCCTAGCGGGAGGGCCTACGAGCAGTACTTC.

The genes are TRBV27 and TRBJ1-5; 10 positions agree with TRBD1. V was clipped by 2 bases and J by 1 base; unmatched bases: 5. Germline V lookup: CDR1 MNHEY, CDR2 SMNVEV (reference sequence). The CDR3 is 17 amino acids. This chain's CDR3 is CASSLRGTGVSNQPQHF. Written as DNA, the CDR3 is TGTGCCAGCAGTTTACGCGGGACAGGGGTGAGCAATCAGCCCCAGCATTTT.

The V and J genes are TRBV12-1 and TRBJ2-5; the table's D call, TRBD1, was not checked against the DNA. TRBV12-1 constitutes a pseudogene. The CDR3 spans 15 residues. The CDR3 here is CASSSPGQGRKTQYF. The CDR3 bases are TGTGCCAGCAGCTCCCCCGGACAGGGACGGAAGACCCAGTACTTC.

The chain carries TRBV11-1 and TRBJ2-2; no clear D gene. V lost 0 bases to trimming and J lost 7 bases, with 9 bases between them. Germline V CDR1 and CDR2: SGHAT, FQDESV (reference sequence). The CDR3 totals 14 residues. The chain's CDR3 is CASSLASGVGELFF. The CDR3 nucleotides read TGTGCCAGCAGCTTAGCGTCCGGCGTCGGGGAGCTGTTTTTT.

The chain employs TRBV6-4 and TRBJ2-1, with TRBD2 matching 11 bases. V lost 5 bases to trimming and J lost 10 bases; unmatched junction nucleotides: 10. The CDR3 totals 15 residues. Germline V gene lookup returns CDR1 MRHNA and CDR2 SNTAGT. In nucleotides, the CDR3 is TGTGCCAGCAGTCTTAGACTAGCGGGACCAGAAGAGCAGTTCTTC. Residues: CASSLRLAGPEEQFF.

This chain joins TRBV5-1 and TRBJ2-7; 7 bases are shared with TRBD1. The trim removed 4 bases at V and 0 bases at J, leaving 7 bases unmatched. Germline lookup yields CDR1 SGHRS and CDR2 YFSETQ. This CDR3 contains 15 residues. Written as DNA, the CDR3 is TGCGCCAGCAGCCGCCTGAGGGACAGCTCCTACGAGCAGTACTTC. Translating it yields CASSRLRDSSYEQYF.

V is TRBV7-2 and J is TRBJ2-3; D remains unclear. This CDR3 spans 12 amino acids. Germline V gene sequence: CDR1 SGHTA, CDR2 FQGNSA. The germline V and J ends were trimmed by 5 bases and 2 bases, with 5 bases remaining between them. The CDR3 spells CASSPYTDTQYF. For the CDR3, the DNA is TGTGCCAGCAGCCCGTACACAGATACGCAGTATTTT.

V and J are TRBV6-6 and TRBJ2-7; D is perhaps TRBD1 (6 bases). CDR1 and CDR2 from the germline V gene are MNHNY and SVGAGI (reference sequence). This CDR3 spans 14 amino acids. V shed 3 bases and J shed 2 bases, with 11 bases lying between them. The CDR3 reads CASSYGGTTYEQYF. The CDR3 DNA reads TGTGCCAGCAGTTATGGGGGCACTACCTACGAGCAGTACTTC.

The chain employs TRBV5-1 and TRBJ1-2; D is ambiguous. Germline V lookup: CDR1 SGHRS, CDR2 YFSETQ. The CDR3 totals 14 residues. V lost 0 bases, J lost 3 bases, and 9 bases lay in between. The CDR3 here is CASSLGGGHYGYTF. As DNA, the CDR3 is TGCGCCAGCAGCTTGGGGGGAGGGCACTATGGCTACACCTTC.